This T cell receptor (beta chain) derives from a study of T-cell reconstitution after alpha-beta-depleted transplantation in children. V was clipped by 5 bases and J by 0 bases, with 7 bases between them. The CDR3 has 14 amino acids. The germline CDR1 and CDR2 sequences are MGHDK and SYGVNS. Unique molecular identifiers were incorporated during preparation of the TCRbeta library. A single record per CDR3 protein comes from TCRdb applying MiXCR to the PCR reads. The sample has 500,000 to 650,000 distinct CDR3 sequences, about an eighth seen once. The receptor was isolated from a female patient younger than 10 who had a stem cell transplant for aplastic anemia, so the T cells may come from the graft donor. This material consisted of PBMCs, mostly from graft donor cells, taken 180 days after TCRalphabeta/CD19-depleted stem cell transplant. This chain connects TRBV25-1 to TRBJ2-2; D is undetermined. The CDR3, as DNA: TGTGCCAGCAGTATGGCGCCGAACACCGGGGAGCTGTTTTTT. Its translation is CASSMAPNTGELFF. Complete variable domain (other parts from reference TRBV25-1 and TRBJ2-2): EADIYQTPRYLVIGTGKKITLECSQTMGHDKMYWYQQDPGMELHLIHYSYGVNSTEKGDLSSESTVSRIRTEHFPLTLESARPSHTSQYLCASSMAPNTGELFFGEGSRLTVL.